The 16 T cell receptor beta chains below were found in one sample sequenced in a study of blood T cell repertoires in COVID-19. Data came from immunoSEQ multiplex PCR; TCRdb stores just in-frame clones and leaves some out. The sample consists of 270,000 or so clones, around 84% of them appearing once. The sample taken for sequencing was peripheral blood. The receptors here all came from a human donor with COVID-19, enrolled during active disease. The donor label of this sample is uncertain.

The chain combines TRBV28 with TRBJ2-1; 7 nucleotides align to TRBD2. From germline, CDR1 is MDHEN and CDR2 SYDVKM. The CDR3 length is 14 residues. V lost 3 bases and J lost 2; bases outside the gene matches: 1. CDR3 in amino acids: CASSLGGTYNEQFF. Written as DNA, the CDR3 is TGTGCCAGCAGTTTGGGGGGGACCTACAATGAGCAGTTCTTC.

This clone was detected a few times. The same CDR3 is also encoded by other DNA sequences in this sample. In DNA, the CDR3 is TGCAGTGCTAGTCCTCCCGGAGGGGGGGGACAGCCCCAGCATTTT. The encoded protein is CSASPPGGGGQPQHF. The chain is built from TRBV20-1 and TRBJ1-5; the D gene is possibly TRBD1 (6 bases). Germline V CDR1 and CDR2: DFQATT, SNEGSKA (reference sequence). V shed 3 bases and J shed 7 bases, with 19 bases lying between them. This CDR3 is 15 amino acids long.

The rearrangement uses TRBV7-9 and TRBJ1-1; the D gene is possibly TRBD1 (5 bases). The CDR3 is 11 amino acids. CDR1 SEHNR and CDR2 FQNEAQ come from the germline V gene (reference sequence). The V end was cut by 6 bases, the J end by 7 bases, with 9 bases between. The CDR3 reads CASSFDSEAFF. CDR3 nucleotide sequence: TGTGCCAGCAGTTTTGACAGTGAAGCTTTCTTT.

This chain connects TRBV5-4 to TRBJ2-3; 10 positions match TRBD2. Per germline, CDR1 SGHNT and CDR2 YYREEE (reference sequence). The J segment lost 6 bases and the V segment lost 0 bases, leaving 4 bases of the junction unmatched. The CDR3 runs 15 residues. As DNA, the CDR3 is TGTGCCAGCAGCTTGGTAGGGACTAGCGTCGATACGCAGTATTTT. Residues: CASSLVGTSVDTQYF.

This sequence joins TRBV11-2 and TRBJ2-3, with 8 positions matching TRBD2. V gave up 5 bases and J gave up 5 bases; unmatched junction bases: 9. This CDR3 has 15 residues. Germline CDR1 and CDR2: SGHAT and FQNNGV. As DNA, the CDR3 is TGTGCCAGCAGCCCAGGGGTCGGGAGGGTAGATACGCAGTATTTT. The encoded protein is CASSPGVGRVDTQYF.

The genes are TRBV7-2 and TRBJ1-2, with 8 bases matching TRBD1. J lost 1 base, V lost 5 bases, and 6 bases had no gene match. Germline lookup yields CDR1 SGHTA and CDR2 FQGNSA. The CDR3 consists of 15 residues. The CDR3 region is CASSPGTGINYGYTF. The CDR3, as DNA: TGTGCCAGCAGCCCGGGGACAGGAATTAACTATGGCTACACCTTC.

The chain recombines TRBV28 with TRBJ1-2; D is ambiguous. Germline CDR1 MDHEN, CDR2 SYDVKM. The CDR3 runs 14 residues. Trimming left V 3 bases short and J 2 bases short, with 10 bases between. The CDR3 DNA reads as TGTGCCAGCAGTTTCTTGCTCCGGAACTATGGCTACACCTTC. It codes for CASSFLLRNYGYTF.

The chain has TRBV5-5 and TRBJ2-1, with 8 bases identical to TRBD2. Trimming took 2 bases from V and 0 from J; bases not matched to a gene: 4. The germline CDR1 and CDR2 sequences are SGHKS and YYEKEE (reference sequence). This CDR3 spans 16 amino acids. The CDR3 DNA reads TGTGCCAGCAGCTTTGGGCGGGGGGACTCCTACAATGAGCAGTTCTTC. It encodes CASSFGRGDSYNEQFF.

This chain joins TRBV24-1 and TRBJ1-5, with 9 bases that match TRBD1. The V and J ends lost 4 bases and 7 bases, in that order; junction bases with no gene match: 13. This CDR3 is built from 17 residues. CDR1 is KGHDR, CDR2 SFDVKD, per germline. The DNA of the CDR3 is TGTGCCACCAGTGACACCACCGGGACAGGGCTTCTCCAGCCCCAGCATTTT. Its translation: CATSDTTGTGLLQPQHF.

The rearrangement joins TRBV19 to TRBJ1-4; D possibly corresponds to TRBD1 (5 bases). The ends were cut back, 6 bases at V and 1 base at J, with 12 bases in the middle. The germline V gene encodes CDR1 LNHDA and CDR2 SQIVND (reference sequence). The CDR3 totals 15 residues. The CDR3 protein is CASSRRGLTNEKLFF. DNA of the CDR3: TGTGCCAGTAGCAGGAGGGGCTTAACTAATGAAAAACTGTTTTTT.

The chain joins TRBV10-3 to TRBJ1-2; TRBD1 might be the D (5 bases). Germline CDR1 is ENHRY and CDR2 is SYGVKD. The CDR3 loop spans 14 amino acids. The V end lost 6 bases, the J end lost 5 bases, and 16 bases lay between the germline ends. The CDR3, as DNA: TGTGCCATCAGCCAGGGACTGGAAATTTATGGCTACACCTTC. Amino acid sequence: CAISQGLEIYGYTF.

The chain employs TRBV19 and TRBJ1-1; D might be TRBD1 (6 bases). The CDR3 loop spans 16 amino acids. V was cut by 2 bases and J by 5 bases, with 18 bases left in between. CDR1 and CDR2 (germline): LNHDA, SQIVND (reference sequence). For the CDR3, the DNA is TGTGCCAGTAGTATACGATCGGCAGGGGTAGGGACTGAAGCTTTCTTT. This gives the protein CASSIRSAGVGTEAFF.

The table lists this clone with a count of one. The chain couples TRBV7-6 to TRBJ1-2; 9 positions match TRBD1. CDR1 and CDR2 (germline): SGHVS, FNYEAQ. This CDR3 has 15 residues. V gave up 3 bases and J gave up 4 bases; unmatched junction bases: 6. CDR3 residues: CASSFTPGQGYGYTF. In DNA, the CDR3 is TGTGCCAGCAGCTTTACTCCGGGACAGGGCTATGGCTACACCTTC.

The chain links TRBV14 to TRBJ2-3; TRBD2 is a possible D gene (5 bases). The germline V and J ends were trimmed by 6 bases and 5 bases, with 15 bases remaining between them. This CDR3 has 14 residues. CDR1 SGHDN and CDR2 FVKESK come from the germline V gene. The CDR3 spells CASRPRGGGDTQYF. In DNA, the CDR3 is TGTGCCAGCAGGCCCAGAGGAGGCGGAGATACGCAGTATTTT.

V gene TRBV7-6 combines with J gene TRBJ1-2, with 9 positions matching TRBD1. CDR1 SGHVS and CDR2 FNYEAQ come from the germline V gene. V was clipped by 4 bases and J by 5 bases; unmatched bases: 8. The length of the CDR3 is 15 residues. The CDR3 spells CASSSLPDRGYGYTF. Written as DNA, the CDR3 is TGTGCCAGCAGCTCCCTCCCAGACAGGGGGTATGGCTACACCTTC.

The count of this clone is one. This chain joins TRBV7-2 and TRBJ2-3; D might be TRBD2 (6 bases). The V gene lost 5 bases and the J gene lost 1 base, with 19 bases spanning the gap. Germline CDR1 SGHTA, CDR2 FQGNSA. This CDR3 has 17 amino acids. The CDR3 bases are TGTGCCAGCAGCGACTCCAGGGTGCGGGACGGCACAGATACGCAGTATTTT. This codes for CASSDSRVRDGTDTQYF.